This T cell receptor (beta chain) is from a study of vaccination and CD4 T cells after COVID-19. Study-wide context: Nasal swab PCR detected SARS-CoV-2 in convalescent patients; under 10 had mild disease, one severe. Either a CEFX pool, an HIV-1 Nef pool, or no peptide was added to control cultures.

Sequence data for DNA of cultured CD4+ T cells were generated by the Oncomine TCR Beta short-read assay. TCRdb fed the PCR reads into MiXCR, producing one record per CDR3 protein. The table shows more than 13,000 distinct CDR3 sequences, with about 56% occurring only once. With regard to this clonotype: What it recognizes is unknown.

The CDR3 consists of 14 residues. The V and J ends lost 1 base and 5 bases respectively, with 11 bases between them. Germline CDR1 reads KGHSH; CDR2 reads LQKENI. Documented treatment: roughly 10-day PBMC culture with coronavirus spike peptide pools or control peptides (ViraFEST assay). ViraFEST expanded antigen-specific T cells with peptide pools, then sequenced TCRs. The material was CD4+ T cells from blood, cultured in vitro, obtained before SARS-CoV-2 vaccination. The TCR originated in a human donor who had recovered from COVID-19. The chain combines TRBV18 with TRBJ2-5, with a tentative D call TRBD2 (6 bases). CDR3 nucleotides: TGTGCCAGCTCACCACTAGCGGAAGGGGAGACCCAGTACTTC. Translated: CASSPLAEGETQYF.